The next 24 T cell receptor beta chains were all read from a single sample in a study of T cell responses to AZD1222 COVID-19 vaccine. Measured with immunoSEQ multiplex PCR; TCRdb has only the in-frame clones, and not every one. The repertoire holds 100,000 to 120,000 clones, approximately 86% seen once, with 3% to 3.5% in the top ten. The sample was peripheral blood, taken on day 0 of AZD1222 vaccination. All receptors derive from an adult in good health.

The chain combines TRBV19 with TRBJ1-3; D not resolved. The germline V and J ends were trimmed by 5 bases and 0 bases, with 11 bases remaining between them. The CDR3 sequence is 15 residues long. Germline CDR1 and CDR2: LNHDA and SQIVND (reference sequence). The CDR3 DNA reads TGTGCCAGTAGTGGAGTAGCCGTCTCTGGAAACACCATATATTTT. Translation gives CASSGVAVSGNTIYF.

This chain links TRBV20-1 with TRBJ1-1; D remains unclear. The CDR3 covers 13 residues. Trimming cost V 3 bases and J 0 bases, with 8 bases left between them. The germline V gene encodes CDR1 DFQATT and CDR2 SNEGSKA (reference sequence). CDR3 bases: TGCAGTGCTAGTGGGGTTCTGAACACTGAAGCTTTCTTT. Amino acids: CSASGVLNTEAFF.

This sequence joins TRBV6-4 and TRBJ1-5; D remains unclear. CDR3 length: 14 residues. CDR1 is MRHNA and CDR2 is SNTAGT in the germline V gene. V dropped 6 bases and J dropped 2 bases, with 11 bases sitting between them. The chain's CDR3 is CASSDNARNQPQHF. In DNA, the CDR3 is TGTGCCAGCAGCGACAACGCTCGCAATCAGCCCCAGCATTTT.

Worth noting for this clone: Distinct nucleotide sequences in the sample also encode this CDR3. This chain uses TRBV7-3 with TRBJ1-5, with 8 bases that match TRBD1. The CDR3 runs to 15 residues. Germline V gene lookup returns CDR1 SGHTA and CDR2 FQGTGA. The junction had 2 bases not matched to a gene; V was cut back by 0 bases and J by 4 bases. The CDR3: CASSLTGTGNQPQHF. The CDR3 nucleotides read TGTGCCAGCAGCTTAACGGGGACAGGAAATCAGCCCCAGCATTTT.

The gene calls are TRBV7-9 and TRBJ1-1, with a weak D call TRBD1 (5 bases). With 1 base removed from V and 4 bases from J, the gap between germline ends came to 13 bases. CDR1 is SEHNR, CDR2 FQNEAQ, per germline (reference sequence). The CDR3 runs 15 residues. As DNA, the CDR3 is TGTGCCAGCAGCTTAGTTCAGGGTTGGAGCACTGAAGCTTTCTTT. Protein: CASSLVQGWSTEAFF.

The CDR3 DNA follows: TGTGCCAGCAGTTTCTTCAGGGACAGGGGCCAGCCCCAGCATTTT. Residues: CASSFFRDRGQPQHF. V gene TRBV27 combines with J gene TRBJ1-5; TRBD1 agrees at 10 bases. Looked up from germline, CDR1 is MNHEY and CDR2 is SMNVEV (reference sequence). The CDR3 sequence is 15 residues long. The V gene end was trimmed by 3 bases and the J gene end by 7 bases; junction bases not matched to a gene: 6.

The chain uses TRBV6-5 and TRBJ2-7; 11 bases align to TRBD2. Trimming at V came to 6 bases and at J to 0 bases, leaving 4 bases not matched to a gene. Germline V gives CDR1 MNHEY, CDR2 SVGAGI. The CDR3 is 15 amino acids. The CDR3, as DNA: TGTGCCAGCAGGCCCACTAGCGGGAGCTCCTACGAGCAGTACTTC. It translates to CASRPTSGSSYEQYF.

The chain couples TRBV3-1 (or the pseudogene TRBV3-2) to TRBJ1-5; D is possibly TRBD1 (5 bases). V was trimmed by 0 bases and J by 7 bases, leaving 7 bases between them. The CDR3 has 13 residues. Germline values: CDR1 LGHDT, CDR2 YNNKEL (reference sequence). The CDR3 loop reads CASSQDGAQPQHF. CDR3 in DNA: TGTGCCAGCAGCCAAGATGGGGCACAGCCCCAGCATTTT.

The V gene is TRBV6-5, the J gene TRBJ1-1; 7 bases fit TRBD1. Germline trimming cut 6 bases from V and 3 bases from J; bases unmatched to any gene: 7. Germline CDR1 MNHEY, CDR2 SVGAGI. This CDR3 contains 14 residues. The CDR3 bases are TGTGCCAGCAGCCTGGGACAGCAATACACTGAAGCTTTCTTT. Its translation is CASSLGQQYTEAFF.

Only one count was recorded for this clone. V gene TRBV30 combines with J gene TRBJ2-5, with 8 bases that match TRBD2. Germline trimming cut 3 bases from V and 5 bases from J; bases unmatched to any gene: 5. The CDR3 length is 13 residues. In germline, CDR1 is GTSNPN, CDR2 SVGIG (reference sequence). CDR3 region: CAWRVGGGETQYF. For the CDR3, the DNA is TGTGCCTGGAGGGTTGGCGGGGGGGAGACCCAGTACTTC.

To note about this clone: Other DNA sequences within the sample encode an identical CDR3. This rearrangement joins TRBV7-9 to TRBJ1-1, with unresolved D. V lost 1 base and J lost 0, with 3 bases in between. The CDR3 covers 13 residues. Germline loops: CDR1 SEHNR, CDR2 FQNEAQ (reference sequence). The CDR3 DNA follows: TGTGCCAGCAGCTTAGGTATGAACACTGAAGCTTTCTTT. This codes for CASSLGMNTEAFF.

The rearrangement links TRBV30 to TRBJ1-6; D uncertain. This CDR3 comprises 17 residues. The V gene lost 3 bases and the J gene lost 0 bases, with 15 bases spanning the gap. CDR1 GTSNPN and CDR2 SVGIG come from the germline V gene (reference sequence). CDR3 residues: CAWSETGRSSYNSPLHF. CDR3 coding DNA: TGTGCCTGGAGCGAGACCGGCCGCAGCTCCTATAATTCACCCCTCCACTTT.

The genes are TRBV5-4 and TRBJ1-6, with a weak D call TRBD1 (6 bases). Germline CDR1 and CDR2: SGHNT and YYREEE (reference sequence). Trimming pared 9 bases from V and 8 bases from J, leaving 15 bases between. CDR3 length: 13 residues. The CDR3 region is CATRRGQDSPLHF. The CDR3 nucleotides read TGTGCCACGAGACGGGGGCAGGATTCACCCCTCCACTTT.

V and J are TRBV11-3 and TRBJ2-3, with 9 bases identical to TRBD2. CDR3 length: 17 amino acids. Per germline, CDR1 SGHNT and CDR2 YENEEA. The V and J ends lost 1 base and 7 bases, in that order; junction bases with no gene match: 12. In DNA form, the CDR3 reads TGTGCCAGCAGCTTAGGAACCGGCGGGGGGGCCTATAATACGCAGTATTTT. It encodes CASSLGTGGGAYNTQYF.

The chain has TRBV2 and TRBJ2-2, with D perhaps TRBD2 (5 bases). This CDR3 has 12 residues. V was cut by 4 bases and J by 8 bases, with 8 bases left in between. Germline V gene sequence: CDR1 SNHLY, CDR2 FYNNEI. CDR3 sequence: CASSVEGGELFF. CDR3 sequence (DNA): TGTGCCAGCAGTGTCGAGGGTGGGGAGCTGTTTTTT.

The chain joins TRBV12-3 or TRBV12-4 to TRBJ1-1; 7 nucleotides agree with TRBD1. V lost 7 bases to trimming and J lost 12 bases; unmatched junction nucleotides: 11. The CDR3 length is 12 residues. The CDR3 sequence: CASTGQTTRPFF. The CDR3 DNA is TGTGCCAGCACGGGACAGACGACCCGCCCTTTCTTT.

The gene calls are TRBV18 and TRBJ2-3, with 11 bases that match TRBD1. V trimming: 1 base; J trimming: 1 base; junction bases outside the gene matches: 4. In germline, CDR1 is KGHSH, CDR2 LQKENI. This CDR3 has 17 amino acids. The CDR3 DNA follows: TGTGCCAGCTCACCACAGGACAGGGGGCATCGCACAGATACGCAGTATTTT. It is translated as CASSPQDRGHRTDTQYF.

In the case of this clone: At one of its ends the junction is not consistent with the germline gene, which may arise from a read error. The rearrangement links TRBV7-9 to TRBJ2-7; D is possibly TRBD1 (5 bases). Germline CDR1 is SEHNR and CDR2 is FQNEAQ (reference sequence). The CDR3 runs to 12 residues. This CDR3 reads CASSLAGAALHF. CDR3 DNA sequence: TGTGCCAGCAGCTTAGCAGGGGCCGCCCTGCACTTC.

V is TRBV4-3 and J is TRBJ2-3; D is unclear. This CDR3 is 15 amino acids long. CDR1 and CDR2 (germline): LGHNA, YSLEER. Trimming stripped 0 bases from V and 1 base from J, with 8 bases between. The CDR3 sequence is CASSQDRRGTDTQYF. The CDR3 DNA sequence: TGCGCCAGCAGCCAAGATAGACGGGGCACAGATACGCAGTATTTT.

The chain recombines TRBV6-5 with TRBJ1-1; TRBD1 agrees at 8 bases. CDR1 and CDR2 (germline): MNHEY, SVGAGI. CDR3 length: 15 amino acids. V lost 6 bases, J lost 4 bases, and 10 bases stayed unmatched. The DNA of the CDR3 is TGTGCCAGCAGCCAATTACAGGGGGGAGGCACTGAAGCTTTCTTT. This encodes CASSQLQGGGTEAFF.

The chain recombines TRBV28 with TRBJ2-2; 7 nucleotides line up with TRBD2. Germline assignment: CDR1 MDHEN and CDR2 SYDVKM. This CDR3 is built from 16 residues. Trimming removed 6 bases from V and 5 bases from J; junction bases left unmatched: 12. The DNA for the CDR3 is TGTGCCAGCAGAGGGGAACGCGGGGGAGGAACCGGGGAGCTGTTTTTT. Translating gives CASRGERGGGTGELFF.

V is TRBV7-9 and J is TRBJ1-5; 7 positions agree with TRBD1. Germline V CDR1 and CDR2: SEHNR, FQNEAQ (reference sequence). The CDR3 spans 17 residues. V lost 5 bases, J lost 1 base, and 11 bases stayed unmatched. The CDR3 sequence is CASSLTSTGSSNQPQHF. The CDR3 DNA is TGTGCCAGCAGCCTAACGTCGACAGGGTCCAGCAATCAGCCCCAGCATTTT.

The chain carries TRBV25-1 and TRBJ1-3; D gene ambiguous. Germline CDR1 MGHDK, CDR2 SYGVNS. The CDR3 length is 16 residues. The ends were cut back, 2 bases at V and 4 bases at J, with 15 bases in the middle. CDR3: CASSEPGAASGNTIYF. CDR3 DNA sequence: TGTGCCAGCAGTGAACCCGGTGCTGCGTCCGGAAACACCATATATTTT. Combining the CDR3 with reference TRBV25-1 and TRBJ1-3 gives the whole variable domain EADIYQTPRYLVIGTGKKITLECSQTMGHDKMYWYQQDPGMELHLIHYSYGVNSTEKGDLSSESTVSRIRTEHFPLTLESARPSHTSQYLCASSEPGAASGNTIYFGEGSWLTVV.

This chain's CDR3 is CASSLGQGAARYF. The CDR3 DNA is TGTGCCAGCAGCTTAGGACAGGGGGCCGCTAGGTACTTC. V gene TRBV7-2 combines with J gene TRBJ2-5, with 10 bases aligning to TRBD1. Trimming took 1 base from V and 13 from J; bases not matched to a gene: 6. Per the germline V gene, CDR1 is SGHTA and CDR2 is FQGNSA. The CDR3 is 13 residues long.